This TCR beta chain was documented in a study of PD-1 blockade in classical Hodgkin lymphoma. This clone was seen more than once but under ten times. What it binds is unknown. Brentuximab vedotin exposure varied among the patients, all of whom had relapsed after autologous stem cell transplantation. Profiled with immunoSEQ multiplex PCR; TCRdb holds only in-frame clones, not every one. The sample consists of 20,000 to 25,000 clones, 71% of them appearing once. Study observations and caveats: In CD4+ cells, TCR diversity went up significantly by C4D1, but in CD8+ cells it did not. Possible causes of repertoire differences, disease activity or prior therapy, remain undefined. Baseline diversity was lower in partial responders and progressors than complete responders. Patients excluded were those beginning nivolumab under 1 year after ASCT.

The origin of this receptor is a human donor with classical Hodgkin lymphoma. This specimen consisted of peripheral blood mononuclear cells (PBMCs), obtained at baseline.

The CDR3 loop reads CASRTGTSGSWIPDTQYF. The DNA for the CDR3 is TGCGCCAGCAGGACCGGGACTAGCGGGAGTTGGATACCAGATACGCAGTATTTT. V and J are TRBV5-1 and TRBJ2-3; 14 bases match TRBD2. The CDR3 length is 18 residues. V gave up 5 bases and J gave up 4 bases; unmatched junction bases: 12. CDR1 and CDR2 (germline): SGHRS, YFSETQ.